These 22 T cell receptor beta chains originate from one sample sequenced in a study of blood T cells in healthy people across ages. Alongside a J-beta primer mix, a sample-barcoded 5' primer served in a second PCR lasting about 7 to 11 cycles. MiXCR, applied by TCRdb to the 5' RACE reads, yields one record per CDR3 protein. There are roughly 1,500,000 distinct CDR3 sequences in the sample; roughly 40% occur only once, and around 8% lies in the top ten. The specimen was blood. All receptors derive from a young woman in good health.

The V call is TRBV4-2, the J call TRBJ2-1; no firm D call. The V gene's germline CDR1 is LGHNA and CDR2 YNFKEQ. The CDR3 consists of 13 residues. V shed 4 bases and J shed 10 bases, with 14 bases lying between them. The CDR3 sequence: CASSPDGRTEQFF. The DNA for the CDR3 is TGTGCCAGCAGCCCTGACGGGCGGACCGAGCAGTTCTTC.

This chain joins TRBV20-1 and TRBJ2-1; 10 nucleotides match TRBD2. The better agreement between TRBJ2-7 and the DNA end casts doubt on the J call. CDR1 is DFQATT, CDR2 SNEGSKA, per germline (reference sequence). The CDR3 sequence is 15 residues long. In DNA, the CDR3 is TGCAGTGCGACTCATAGCGGGAGGCCCTACAATGAGCAGTACTTC. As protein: CSATHSGRPYNEQYF.

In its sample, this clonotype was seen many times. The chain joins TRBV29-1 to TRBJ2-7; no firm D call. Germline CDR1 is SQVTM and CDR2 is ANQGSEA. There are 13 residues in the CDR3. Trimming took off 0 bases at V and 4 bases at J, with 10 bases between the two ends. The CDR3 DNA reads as TGCAGCGTTGAAGACGGCCAGAATTACGAGCAGTACTTC. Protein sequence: CSVEDGQNYEQYF.

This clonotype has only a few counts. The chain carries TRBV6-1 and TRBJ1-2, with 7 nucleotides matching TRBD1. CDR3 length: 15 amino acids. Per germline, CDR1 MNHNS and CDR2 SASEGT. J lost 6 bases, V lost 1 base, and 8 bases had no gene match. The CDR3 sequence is CASSEVGRGENGYTF. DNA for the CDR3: TGTGCCAGCAGTGAAGTCGGCAGGGGGGAAAATGGCTACACCTTC.

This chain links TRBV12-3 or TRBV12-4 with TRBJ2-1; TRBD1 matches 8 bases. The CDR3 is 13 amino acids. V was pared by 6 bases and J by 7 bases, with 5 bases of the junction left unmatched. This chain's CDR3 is CASSRDRRNEQFF. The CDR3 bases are TGTGCCAGCAGCCGGGACAGGCGAAATGAGCAGTTCTTC.

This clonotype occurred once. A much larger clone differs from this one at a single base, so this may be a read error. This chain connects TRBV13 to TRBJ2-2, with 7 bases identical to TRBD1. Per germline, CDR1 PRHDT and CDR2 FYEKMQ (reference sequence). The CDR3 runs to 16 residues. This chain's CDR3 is CASRLGDSPNTGELFF. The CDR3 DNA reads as TGTGCCAGCAGATTAGGGGACAGTCCGAACACCGGGGAGCTGTTTTTT. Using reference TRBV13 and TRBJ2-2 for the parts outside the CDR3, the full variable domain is AAGVIQSPRHLIKEKRETATLKCYPIPRHDTVYWYQQGPGQDPQFLISFYEKMQSDKGSIPDRFSAQQFSDYHSELNMSSLELGDSALYFCASRLGDSPNTGELFFGEGSRLTVL.

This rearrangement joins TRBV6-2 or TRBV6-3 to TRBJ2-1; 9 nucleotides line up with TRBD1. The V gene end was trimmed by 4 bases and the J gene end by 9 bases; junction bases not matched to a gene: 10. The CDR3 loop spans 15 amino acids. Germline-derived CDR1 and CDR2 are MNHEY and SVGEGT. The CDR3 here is CASSFGQGSAVEQFF. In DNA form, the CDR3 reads TGTGCCAGCAGTTTCGGACAGGGGAGCGCGGTTGAGCAGTTCTTC.

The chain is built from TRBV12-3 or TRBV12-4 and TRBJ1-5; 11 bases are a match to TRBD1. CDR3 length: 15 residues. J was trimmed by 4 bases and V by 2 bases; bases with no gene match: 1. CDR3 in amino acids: CASSLRDRGNQPQHF. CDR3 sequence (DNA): TGTGCCAGCAGTTTAAGGGACAGGGGGAATCAGCCCCAGCATTTT.

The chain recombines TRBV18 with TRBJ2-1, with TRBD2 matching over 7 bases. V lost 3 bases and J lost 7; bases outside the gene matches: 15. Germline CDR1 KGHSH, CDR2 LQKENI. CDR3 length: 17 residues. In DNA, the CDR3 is TGTGCCAGCTCACCCCGTGGTAGCGGGCCTCAAAGGAATGAGCAGTTCTTC. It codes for CASSPRGSGPQRNEQFF.

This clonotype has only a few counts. CDR3 sequence reads: CASSAGTSTYEQYF. The DNA of the CDR3 is TGTGCCAGCAGCGCCGGGACTTCAACTTACGAGCAGTACTTC. The chain is built from TRBV7-2 and TRBJ2-7; weak D call: TRBD2 (6 bases). The CDR3 extends over 14 amino acids. Trimming removed 5 bases at V and 4 bases at J, with 15 bases between. The V gene's germline CDR1 is SGHTA and CDR2 FQGNSA.

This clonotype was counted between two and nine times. In DNA, the CDR3 is TGCGCCAGCGGGAAAGACACAGATACGCAGTATTTT. It is translated as CASGKDTDTQYF. The chain joins TRBV10-2 to TRBJ2-3; no definite D call. V lost 8 bases and J lost 2, with 8 bases in between. The CDR3 loop spans 12 amino acids. Germline CDR1 and CDR2: WSHSY and SAAADI.

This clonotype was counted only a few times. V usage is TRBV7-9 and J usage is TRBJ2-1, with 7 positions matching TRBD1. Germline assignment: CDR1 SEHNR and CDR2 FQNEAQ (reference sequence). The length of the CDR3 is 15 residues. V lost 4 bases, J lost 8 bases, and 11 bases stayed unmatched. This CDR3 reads CASSSRDSFDDEQFF. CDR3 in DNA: TGTGCCAGCAGCTCACGGGACAGCTTTGATGATGAGCAGTTCTTC.

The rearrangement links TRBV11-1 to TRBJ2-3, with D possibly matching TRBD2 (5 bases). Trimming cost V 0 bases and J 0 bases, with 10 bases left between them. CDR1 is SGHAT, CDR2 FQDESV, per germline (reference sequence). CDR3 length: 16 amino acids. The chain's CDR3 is CASSLAPRTSTDTQYF. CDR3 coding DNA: TGTGCCAGCAGCTTAGCCCCGCGGACTAGCACAGATACGCAGTATTTT.

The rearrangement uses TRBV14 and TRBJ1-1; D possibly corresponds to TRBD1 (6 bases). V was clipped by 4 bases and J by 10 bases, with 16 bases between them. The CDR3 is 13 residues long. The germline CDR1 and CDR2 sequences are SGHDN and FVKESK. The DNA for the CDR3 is TGTGCCAGCAGCCCAGCCTTTGGAGGGGGAGCTTTCTTT. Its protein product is CASSPAFGGGAFF. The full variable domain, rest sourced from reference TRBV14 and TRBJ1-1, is EAGVTQFPSHSVIEKGQTVTLRCDPISGHDNLYWYRRVMGKEIKFLLHFVKESKQDESGMPNNRFLAERTGGTYSTLKVQPAELEDSGVYFCASSPAFGGGAFFGQGTRLTVV.

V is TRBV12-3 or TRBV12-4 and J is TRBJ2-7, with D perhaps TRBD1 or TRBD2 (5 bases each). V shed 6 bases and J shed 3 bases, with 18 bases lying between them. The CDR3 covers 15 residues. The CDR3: CASSLTGANYYEQYF. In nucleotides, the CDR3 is TGTGCCAGCAGCCTAACCGGGGCTAATTACTACGAGCAGTACTTC.

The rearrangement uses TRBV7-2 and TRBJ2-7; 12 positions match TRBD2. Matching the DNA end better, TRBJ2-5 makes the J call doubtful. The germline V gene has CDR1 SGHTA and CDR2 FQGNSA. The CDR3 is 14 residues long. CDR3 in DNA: TGTGCCAGCAGCAAGGGACTAGCGGGAGAGACCCAGTACTTC. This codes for CASSKGLAGETQYF.

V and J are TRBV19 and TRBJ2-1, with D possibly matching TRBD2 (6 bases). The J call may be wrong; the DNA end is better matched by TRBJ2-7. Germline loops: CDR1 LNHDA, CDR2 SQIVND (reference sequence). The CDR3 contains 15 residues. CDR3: CASRGLPGAYNEQYF. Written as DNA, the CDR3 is TGTGCCAGTAGGGGACTTCCCGGGGCCTACAATGAGCAGTACTTC.

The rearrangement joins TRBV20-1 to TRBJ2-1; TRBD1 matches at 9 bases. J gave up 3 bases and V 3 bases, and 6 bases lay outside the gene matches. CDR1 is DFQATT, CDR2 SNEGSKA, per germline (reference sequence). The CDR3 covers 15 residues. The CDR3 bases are TGCAGTGCTAGGGATCGGACAGGGGTCTACAATGAGCAGTTCTTC. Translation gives CSARDRTGVYNEQFF.

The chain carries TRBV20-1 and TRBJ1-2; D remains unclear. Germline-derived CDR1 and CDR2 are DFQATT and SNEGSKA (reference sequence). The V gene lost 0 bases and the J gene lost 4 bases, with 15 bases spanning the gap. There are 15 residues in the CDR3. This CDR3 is CSARDEGRDTYGYTF. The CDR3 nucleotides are TGCAGTGCTAGAGATGAGGGCCGGGATACCTATGGCTACACCTTC.

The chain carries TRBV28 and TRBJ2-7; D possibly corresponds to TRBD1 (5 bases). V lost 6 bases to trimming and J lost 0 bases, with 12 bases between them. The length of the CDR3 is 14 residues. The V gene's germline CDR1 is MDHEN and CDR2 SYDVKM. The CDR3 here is CASRDGGASYEQYF. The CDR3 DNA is TGTGCCAGCAGGGACGGTGGGGCCTCCTACGAGCAGTACTTC.

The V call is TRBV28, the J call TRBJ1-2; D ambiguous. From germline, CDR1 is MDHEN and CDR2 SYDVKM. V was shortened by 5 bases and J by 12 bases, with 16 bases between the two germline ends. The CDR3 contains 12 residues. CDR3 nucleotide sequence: TGTGCCAGCAGTCAACCCCCATCCCGCCACACCTTC. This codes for CASSQPPSRHTF.

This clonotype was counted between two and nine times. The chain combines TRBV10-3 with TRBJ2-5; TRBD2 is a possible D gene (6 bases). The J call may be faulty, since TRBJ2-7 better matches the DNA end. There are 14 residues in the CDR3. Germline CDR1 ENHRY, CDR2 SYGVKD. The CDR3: CAISDSLAPHEQYF. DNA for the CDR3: TGTGCCATCAGTGACTCCCTAGCGCCCCACGAGCAGTACTTC.